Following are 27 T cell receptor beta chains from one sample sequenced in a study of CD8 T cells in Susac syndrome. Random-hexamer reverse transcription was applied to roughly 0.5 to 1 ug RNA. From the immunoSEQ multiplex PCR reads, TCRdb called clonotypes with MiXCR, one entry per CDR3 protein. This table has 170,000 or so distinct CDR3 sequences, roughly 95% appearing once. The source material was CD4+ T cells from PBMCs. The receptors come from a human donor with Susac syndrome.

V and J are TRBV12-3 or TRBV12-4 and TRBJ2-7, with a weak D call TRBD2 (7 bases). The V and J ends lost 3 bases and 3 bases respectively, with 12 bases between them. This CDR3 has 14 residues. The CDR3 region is CASSLGGPDYEQYF. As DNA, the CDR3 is TGTGCCAGCAGTTTGGGGGGGCCGGACTACGAGCAGTACTTC.

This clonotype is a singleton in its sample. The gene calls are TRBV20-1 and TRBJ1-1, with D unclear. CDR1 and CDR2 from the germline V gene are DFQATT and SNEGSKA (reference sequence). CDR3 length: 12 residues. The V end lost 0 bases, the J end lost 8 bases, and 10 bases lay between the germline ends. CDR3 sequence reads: CSARDLRSEAFF. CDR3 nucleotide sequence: TGCAGTGCTAGAGATCTCAGATCCGAAGCTTTCTTT.

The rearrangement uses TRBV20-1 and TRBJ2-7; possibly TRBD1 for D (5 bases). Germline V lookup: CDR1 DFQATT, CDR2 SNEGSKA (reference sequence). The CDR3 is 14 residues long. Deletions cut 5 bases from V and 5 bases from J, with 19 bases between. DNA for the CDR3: TGCAGTGCTGTCAGGGCCCCGGGTTCCCACGAGCAGTACTTC. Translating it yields CSAVRAPGSHEQYF.

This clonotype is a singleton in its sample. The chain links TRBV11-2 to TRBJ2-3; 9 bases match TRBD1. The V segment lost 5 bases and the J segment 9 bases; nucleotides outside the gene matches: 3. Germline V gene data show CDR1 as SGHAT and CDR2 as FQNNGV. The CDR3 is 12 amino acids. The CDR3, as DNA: TGTGCCAGCAGCCGGGACAGGGTGACGCAGTATTTT. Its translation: CASSRDRVTQYF.

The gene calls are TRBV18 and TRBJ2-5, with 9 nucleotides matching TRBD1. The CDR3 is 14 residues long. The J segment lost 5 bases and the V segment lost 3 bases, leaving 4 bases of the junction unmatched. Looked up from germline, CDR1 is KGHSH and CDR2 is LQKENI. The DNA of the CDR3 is TGTGCCAGCTCACCGGGGGACAGGGTTGAGACCCAGTACTTC. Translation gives CASSPGDRVETQYF.

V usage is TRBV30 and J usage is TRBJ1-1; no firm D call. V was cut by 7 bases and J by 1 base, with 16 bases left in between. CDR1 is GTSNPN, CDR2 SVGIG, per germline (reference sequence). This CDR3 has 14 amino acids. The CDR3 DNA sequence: TGTGCCTTCGCGATGGCAGGCCGGAACACTGAAGCTTTCTTT. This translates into CAFAMAGRNTEAFF.

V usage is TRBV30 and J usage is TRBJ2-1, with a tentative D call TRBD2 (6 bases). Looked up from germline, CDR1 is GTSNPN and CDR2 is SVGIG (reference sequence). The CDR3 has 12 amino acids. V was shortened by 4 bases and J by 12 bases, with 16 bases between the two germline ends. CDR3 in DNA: TGTGCCTGGACCCCTAGGGTGGGAGGGCAGTTCTTC. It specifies CAWTPRVGGQFF.

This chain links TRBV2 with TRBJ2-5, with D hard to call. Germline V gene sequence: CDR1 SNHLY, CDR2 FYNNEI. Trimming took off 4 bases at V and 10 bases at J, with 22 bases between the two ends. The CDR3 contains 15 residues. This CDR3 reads CASSASGSVYGDQYF. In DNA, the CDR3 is TGTGCCAGCAGTGCTTCCGGCTCAGTCTATGGTGACCAGTACTTC.

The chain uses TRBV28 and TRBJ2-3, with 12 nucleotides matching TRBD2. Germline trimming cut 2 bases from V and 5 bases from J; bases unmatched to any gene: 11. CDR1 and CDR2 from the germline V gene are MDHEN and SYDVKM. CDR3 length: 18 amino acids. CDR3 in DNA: TGTGCCAGCAGTTTACATCGGCTAGCGGGGGGGCCGAGAGATACGCAGTATTTT. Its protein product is CASSLHRLAGGPRDTQYF.

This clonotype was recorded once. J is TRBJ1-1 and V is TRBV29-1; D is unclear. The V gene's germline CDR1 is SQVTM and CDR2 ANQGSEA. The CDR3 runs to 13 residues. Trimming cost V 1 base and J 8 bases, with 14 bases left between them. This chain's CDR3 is CSVEVWSTGEAFF. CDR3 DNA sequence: TGCAGCGTTGAAGTCTGGAGTACGGGAGAAGCTTTCTTT.

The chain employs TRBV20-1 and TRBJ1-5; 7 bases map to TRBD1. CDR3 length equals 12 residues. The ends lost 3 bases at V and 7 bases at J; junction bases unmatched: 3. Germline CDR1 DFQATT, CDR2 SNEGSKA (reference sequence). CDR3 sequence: CSASFRGQPQHF. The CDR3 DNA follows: TGCAGTGCTAGCTTCAGGGGGCAGCCCCAGCATTTT.

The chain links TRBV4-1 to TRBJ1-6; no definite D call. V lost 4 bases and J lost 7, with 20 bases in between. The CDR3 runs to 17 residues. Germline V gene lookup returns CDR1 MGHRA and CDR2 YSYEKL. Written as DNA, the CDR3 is TGCGCCAGCAGCCTCACGTCTTCAGACGCAAGGAATTCACCCCTCCACTTT. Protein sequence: CASSLTSSDARNSPLHF.

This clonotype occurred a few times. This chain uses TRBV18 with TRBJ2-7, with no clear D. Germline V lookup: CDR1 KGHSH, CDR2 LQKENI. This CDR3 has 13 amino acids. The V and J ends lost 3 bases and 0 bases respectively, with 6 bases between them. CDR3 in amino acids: CASSPPDSYEQYF. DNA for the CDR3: TGTGCCAGCTCACCCCCTGACTCCTACGAGCAGTACTTC.

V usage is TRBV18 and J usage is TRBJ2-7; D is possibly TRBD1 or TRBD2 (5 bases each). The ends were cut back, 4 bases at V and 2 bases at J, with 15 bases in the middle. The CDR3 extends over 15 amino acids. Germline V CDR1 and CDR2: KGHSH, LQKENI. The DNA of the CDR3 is TGTGCCAGCTCACAGGGGCGGGTCGGGCCCTACGAGCAGTACTTC. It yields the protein CASSQGRVGPYEQYF.

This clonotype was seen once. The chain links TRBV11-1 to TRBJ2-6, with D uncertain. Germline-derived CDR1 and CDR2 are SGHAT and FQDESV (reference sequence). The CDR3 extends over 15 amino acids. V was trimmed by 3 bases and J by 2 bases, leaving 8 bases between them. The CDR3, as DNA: TGTGCCAGCAGCTTTTCAGAAGCTGGGGCCAACGTCCTGACTTTC. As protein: CASSFSEAGANVLTF.

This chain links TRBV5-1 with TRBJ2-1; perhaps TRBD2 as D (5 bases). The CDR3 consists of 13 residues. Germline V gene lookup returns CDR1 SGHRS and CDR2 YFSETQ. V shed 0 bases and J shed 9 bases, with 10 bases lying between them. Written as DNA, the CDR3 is TGCGCCAGCAGCTTGGGTAGCGCCGGTGAGCAGTTCTTC. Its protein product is CASSLGSAGEQFF.

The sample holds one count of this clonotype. CDR3 residues: CASSLLSKDEQYF. In DNA, the CDR3 is TGTGCCAGCAGTTTACTATCAAAGGACGAGCAGTACTTC. V and J are TRBV28 and TRBJ2-7; D remains unclear. Germline V gene data show CDR1 as MDHEN and CDR2 as SYDVKM. CDR3 size: 13 residues. V lost 2 bases and J 5 bases, leaving 10 bases between the germline ends.

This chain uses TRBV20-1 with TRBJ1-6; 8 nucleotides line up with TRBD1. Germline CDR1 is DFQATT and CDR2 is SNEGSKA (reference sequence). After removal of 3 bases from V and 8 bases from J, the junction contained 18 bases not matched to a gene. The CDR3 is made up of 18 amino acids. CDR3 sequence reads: CSARLLLRPGQGHSPLHF. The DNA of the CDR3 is TGCAGTGCTAGGCTATTACTGCGACCCGGACAGGGACATTCACCCCTCCACTTT.

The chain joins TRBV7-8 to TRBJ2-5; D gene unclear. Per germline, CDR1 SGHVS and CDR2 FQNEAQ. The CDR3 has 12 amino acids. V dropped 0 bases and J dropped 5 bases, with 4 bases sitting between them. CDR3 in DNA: TGTGCCAGCAGCTTAGCGTTCGAGACCCAGTACTTC. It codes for CASSLAFETQYF.

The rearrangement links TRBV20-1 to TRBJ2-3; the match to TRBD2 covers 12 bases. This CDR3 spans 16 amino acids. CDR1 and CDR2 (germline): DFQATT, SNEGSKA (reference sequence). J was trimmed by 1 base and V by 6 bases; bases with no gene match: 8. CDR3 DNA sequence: TGCAGTGCCGCGCGCCTAGCGGGAGGGGGCACAGATACGCAGTATTTT. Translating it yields CSAARLAGGGTDTQYF.

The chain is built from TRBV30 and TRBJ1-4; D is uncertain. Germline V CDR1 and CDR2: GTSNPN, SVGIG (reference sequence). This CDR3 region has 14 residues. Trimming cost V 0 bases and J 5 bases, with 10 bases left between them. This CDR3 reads CAWSVGGVNEKLFF. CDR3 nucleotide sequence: TGTGCCTGGAGTGTAGGCGGGGTGAATGAAAAACTGTTTTTT.

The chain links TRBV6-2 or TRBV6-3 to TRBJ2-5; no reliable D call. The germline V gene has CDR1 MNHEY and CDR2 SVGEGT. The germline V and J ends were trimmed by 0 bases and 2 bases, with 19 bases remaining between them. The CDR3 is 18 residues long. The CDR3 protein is CASSYSNLRKGRQETQYF. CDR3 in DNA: TGTGCCAGCAGTTACTCGAACTTACGGAAAGGAAGACAAGAGACCCAGTACTTC.

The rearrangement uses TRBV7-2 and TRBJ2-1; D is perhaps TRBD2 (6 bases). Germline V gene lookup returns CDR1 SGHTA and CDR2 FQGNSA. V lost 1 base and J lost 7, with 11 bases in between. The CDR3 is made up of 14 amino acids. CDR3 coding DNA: TGTGCCAGCAGCTTAGTACTAGCTGGGAATGAGCAGTTCTTC. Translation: CASSLVLAGNEQFF.

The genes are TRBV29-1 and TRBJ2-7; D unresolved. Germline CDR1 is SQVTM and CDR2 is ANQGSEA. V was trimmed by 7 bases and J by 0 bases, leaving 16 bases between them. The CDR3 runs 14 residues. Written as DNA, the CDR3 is TGCAGCGGAAAAGACACTGTGGGCTCCTACGAGCAGTACTTC. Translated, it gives CSGKDTVGSYEQYF.

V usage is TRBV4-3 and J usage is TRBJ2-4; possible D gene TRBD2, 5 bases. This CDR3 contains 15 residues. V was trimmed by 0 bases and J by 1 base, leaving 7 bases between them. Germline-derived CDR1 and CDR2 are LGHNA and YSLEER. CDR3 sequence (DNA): TGCGCCAGCAGCCAAGAAACGGGGGCCAAAAACATTCAGTACTTC. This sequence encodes CASSQETGAKNIQYF.

The CDR3 loop is CASSFRGFRSSYNSPLHF. DNA for the CDR3: TGTGCCAGCAGCTTCCGTGGCTTCAGGAGCTCCTATAATTCACCCCTCCACTTT. The chain couples TRBV13 to TRBJ1-6, with D hard to call. Trimming took 3 bases from V and 0 from J, leaving 15 bases between them. The CDR3 has 18 amino acids. CDR1 PRHDT and CDR2 FYEKMQ come from the germline V gene (reference sequence).

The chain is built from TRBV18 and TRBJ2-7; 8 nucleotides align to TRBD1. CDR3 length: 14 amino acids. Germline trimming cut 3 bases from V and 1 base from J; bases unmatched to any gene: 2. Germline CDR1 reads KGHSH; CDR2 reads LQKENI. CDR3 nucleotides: TGTGCCAGCTCACCCGGGACAGGATCCTACGAGCAGTACTTC. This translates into CASSPGTGSYEQYF. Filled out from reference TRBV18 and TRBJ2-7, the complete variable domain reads NAGVMQNPRHLVRRRGQEARLRCSPMKGHSHVYWYRQLPEEGLKFMVYLQKENIIDESGMPKERFSAEFPKEGPSILRIQQVVRGDSAAYFCASSPGTGSYEQYFGPGTRLTVT.